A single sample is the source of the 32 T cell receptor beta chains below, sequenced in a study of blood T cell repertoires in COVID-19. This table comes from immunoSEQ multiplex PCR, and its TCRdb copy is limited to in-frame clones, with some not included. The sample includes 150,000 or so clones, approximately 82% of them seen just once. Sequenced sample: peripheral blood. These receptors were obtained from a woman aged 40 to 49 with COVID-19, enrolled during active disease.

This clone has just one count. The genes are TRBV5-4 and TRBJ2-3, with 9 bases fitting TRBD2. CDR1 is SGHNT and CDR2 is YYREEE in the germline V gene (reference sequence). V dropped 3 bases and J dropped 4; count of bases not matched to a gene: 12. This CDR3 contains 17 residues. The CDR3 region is CASSSKAGGQRADTQYF. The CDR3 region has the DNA TGTGCCAGCAGCTCAAAAGCGGGGGGCCAGCGGGCAGATACGCAGTATTTT.

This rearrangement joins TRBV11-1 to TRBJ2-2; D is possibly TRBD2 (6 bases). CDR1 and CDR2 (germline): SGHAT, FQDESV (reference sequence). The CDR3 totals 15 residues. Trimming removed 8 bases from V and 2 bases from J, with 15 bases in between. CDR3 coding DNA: TGTGCCAGCCGTGCGGCGGGGCCAAACACCGGGGAGCTGTTTTTT. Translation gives CASRAAGPNTGELFF.

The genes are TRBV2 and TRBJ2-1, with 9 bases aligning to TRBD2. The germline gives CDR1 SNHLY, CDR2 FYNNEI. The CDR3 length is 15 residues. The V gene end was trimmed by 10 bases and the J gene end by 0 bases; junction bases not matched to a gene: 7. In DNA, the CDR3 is TGTGCCACGGAAAGCGGGGGGAGCTCCTACAATGAGCAGTTCTTC. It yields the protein CATESGGSSYNEQFF.

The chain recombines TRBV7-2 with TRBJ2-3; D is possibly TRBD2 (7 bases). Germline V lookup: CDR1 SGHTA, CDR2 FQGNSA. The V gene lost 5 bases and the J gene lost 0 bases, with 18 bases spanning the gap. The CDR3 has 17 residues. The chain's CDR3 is CASSPQAGHTSTDTQYF. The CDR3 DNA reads TGTGCCAGCAGCCCGCAAGCGGGACATACTAGCACAGATACGCAGTATTTT. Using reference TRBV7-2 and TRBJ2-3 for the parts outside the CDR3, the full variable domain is GAGVSQSPSNKVTEKGKDVELRCDPISGHTALYWYRQSLGQGLEFLIYFQGNSAPDKSGLPSDRFSAERTGGSVSTLTIQRTQQEDSAVYLCASSPQAGHTSTDTQYFGPGTRLTVL.

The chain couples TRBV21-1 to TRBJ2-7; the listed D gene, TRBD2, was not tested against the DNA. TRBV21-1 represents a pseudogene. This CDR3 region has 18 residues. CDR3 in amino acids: CASSKSARPAGDRDEQYF. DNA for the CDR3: TGTGCCAGCAGCAAGTCGGCCCGCCCAGCGGGAGATCGGGACGAGCAGTACTTC.

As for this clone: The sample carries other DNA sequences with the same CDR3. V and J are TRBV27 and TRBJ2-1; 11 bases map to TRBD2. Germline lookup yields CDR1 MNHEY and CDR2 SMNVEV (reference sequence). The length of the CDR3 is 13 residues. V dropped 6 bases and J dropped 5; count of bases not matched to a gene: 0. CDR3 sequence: CASRGLADNEQFF. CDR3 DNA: TGTGCCAGCAGGGGACTAGCGGACAATGAGCAGTTCTTC.

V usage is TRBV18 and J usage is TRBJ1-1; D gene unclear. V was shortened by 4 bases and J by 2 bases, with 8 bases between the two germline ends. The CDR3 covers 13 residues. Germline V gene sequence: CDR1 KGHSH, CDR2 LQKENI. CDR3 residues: CASSRTDNTEAFF. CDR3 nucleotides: TGTGCCAGCTCACGAACAGACAACACTGAAGCTTTCTTT.

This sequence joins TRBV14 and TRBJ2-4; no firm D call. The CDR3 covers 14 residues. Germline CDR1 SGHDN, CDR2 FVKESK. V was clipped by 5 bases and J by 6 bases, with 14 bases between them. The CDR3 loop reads CASSYGSLINIQYF. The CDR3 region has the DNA TGTGCCAGCAGCTACGGGTCCCTTATAAACATTCAGTACTTC.

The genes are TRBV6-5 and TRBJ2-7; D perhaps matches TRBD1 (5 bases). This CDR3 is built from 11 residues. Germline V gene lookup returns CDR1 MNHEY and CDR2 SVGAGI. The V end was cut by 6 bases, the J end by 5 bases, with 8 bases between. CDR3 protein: CASRGLDEQYF. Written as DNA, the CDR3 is TGTGCCAGCAGGGGGCTGGACGAGCAGTACTTC.

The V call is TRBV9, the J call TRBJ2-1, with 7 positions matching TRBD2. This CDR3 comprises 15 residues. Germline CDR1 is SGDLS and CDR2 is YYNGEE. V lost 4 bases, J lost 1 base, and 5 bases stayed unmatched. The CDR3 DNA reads TGTGCCAGCAGCCCGACTAGCCAGTCCTACAATGAGCAGTTCTTC. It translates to CASSPTSQSYNEQFF.

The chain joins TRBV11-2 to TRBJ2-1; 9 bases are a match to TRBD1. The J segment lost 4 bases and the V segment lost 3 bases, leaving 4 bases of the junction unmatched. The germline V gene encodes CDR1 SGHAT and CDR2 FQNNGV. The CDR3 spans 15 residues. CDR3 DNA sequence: TGTGCCAGCAGCTTGACAGGGGGGTTTTACAATGAGCAGTTCTTC. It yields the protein CASSLTGGFYNEQFF. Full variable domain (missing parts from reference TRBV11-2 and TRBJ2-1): EAGVAQSPRYKIIEKRQSVAFWCNPISGHATLYWYQQILGQGPKLLIQFQNNGVVDDSQLPKDRFSAERLKGVDSTLKIQPAKLEDSAVYLCASSLTGGFYNEQFFGPGTRLTVL.

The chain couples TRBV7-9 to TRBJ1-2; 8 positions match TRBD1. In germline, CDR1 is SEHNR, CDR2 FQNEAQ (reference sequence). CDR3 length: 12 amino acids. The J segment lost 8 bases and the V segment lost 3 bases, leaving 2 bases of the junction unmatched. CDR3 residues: CASSFGTGGYTF. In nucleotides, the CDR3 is TGTGCCAGCAGCTTTGGGACAGGCGGCTACACCTTC.

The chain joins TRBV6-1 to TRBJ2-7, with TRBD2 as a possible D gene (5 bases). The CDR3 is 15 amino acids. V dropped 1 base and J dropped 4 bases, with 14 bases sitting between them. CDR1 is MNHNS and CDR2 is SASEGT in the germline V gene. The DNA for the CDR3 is TGTGCCAGCAGTGAAGGCCCTTCGCGGGTGTACGAGCAGTACGTC. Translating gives CASSEGPSRVYEQYV.

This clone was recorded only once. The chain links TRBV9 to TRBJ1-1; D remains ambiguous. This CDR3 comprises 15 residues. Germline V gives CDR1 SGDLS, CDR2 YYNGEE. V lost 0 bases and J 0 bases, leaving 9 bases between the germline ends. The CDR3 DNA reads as TGTGCCAGCAGCGTAGCTACCGGGGTGAACACTGAAGCTTTCTTT. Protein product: CASSVATGVNTEAFF.

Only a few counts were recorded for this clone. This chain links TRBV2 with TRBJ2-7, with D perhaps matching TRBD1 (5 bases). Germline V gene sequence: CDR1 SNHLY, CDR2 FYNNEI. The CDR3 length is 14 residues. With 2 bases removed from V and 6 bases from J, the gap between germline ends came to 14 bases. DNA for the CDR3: TGTGCCAGCAGTGAACGGCCCCTAGGGGCCGAGCAGTACTTC. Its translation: CASSERPLGAEQYF.

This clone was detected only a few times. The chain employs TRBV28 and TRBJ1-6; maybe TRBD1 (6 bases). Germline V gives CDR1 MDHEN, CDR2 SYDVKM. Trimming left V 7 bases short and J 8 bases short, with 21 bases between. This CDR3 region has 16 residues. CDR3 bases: TGTGCCAGCACCCCAGCGGGGGCCCCTGCCGATTCACCCCTCCACTTT. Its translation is CASTPAGAPADSPLHF.

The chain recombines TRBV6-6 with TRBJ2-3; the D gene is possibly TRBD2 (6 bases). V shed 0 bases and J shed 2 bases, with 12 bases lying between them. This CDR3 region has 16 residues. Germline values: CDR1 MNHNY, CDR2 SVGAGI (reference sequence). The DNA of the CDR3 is TGTGCCAGCAGTTACTCTGGGGGGAGGACCACAGATACGCAGTATTTT. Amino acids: CASSYSGGRTTDTQYF.

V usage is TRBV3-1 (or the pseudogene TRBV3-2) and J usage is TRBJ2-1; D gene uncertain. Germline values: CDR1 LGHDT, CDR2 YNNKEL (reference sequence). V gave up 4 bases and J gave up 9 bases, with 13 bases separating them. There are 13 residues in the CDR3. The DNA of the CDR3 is TGTGCCAGCAGCCCACCCTTAGGCGGTGAGCAGTTCTTC. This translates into CASSPPLGGEQFF.

CDR3 loop: CASSPMSGVSSYEQYF. In nucleotides, the CDR3 is TGTGCCAGCAGCCCCATGAGCGGGGTTAGCTCCTACGAGCAGTACTTC. The chain uses TRBV11-2 and TRBJ2-7; 7 bases align to TRBD2. CDR3 length: 16 residues. With V trimmed by 5 bases and J by 0 bases, 10 bases remained unmatched. CDR1 is SGHAT and CDR2 is FQNNGV in the germline V gene. Drawing the rest from reference TRBV11-2 and TRBJ2-7, the complete variable domain is EAGVAQSPRYKIIEKRQSVAFWCNPISGHATLYWYQQILGQGPKLLIQFQNNGVVDDSQLPKDRFSAERLKGVDSTLKIQPAKLEDSAVYLCASSPMSGVSSYEQYFGPGTRLTVT.

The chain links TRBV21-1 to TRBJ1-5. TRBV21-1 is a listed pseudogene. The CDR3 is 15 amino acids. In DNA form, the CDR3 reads TGTGCCAGCAGCAAAGTGGCGGGATGCAATCAGCCCCAGCATTTT. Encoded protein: CASSKVAGCNQPQHF.

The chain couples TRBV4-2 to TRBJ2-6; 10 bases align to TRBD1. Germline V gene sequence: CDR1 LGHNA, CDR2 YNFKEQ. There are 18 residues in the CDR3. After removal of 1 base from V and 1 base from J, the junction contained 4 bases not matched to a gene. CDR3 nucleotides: TGTGCCAGCAGCCAAGTGGGACAGGGGAATTCTGGGGCCAACGTCCTGACTTTC. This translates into CASSQVGQGNSGANVLTF.

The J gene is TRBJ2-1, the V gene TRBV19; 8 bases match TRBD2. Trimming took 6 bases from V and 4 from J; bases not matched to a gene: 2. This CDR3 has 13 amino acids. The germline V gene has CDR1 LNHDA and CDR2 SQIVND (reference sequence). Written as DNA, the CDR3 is TGTGCCAGTAGGGCTAGCGGGTACAATGAGCAGTTCTTC. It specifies CASRASGYNEQFF.

The CDR3 reads CASREPNNYGYTF. In DNA, the CDR3 is TGTGCCAGCAGGGAGCCGAATAACTATGGCTACACCTTC. J is TRBJ1-2 and V is TRBV5-6, with D unresolved. V lost 5 bases and J lost 1, with 9 bases in between. The CDR3 length is 13 residues. Per the germline V gene, CDR1 is SGHDT and CDR2 is YYEEEE.

The chain's CDR3 is CASSPRTSGINYEQYF. The CDR3 DNA sequence: TGTGCCAGCAGTCCGAGGACTAGCGGGATCAACTACGAGCAGTACTTC. The chain carries TRBV27 and TRBJ2-7; 12 nucleotides line up with TRBD2. The CDR3 has 16 residues. Unmatched junction bases numbered 8, after V lost 5 bases and J lost 3 bases. CDR1 and CDR2 from the germline V gene are MNHEY and SMNVEV (reference sequence).

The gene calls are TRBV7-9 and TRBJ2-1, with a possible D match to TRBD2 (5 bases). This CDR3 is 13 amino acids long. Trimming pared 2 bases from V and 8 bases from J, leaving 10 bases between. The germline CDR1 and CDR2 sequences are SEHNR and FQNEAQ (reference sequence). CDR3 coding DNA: TGTGCCAGCAGCTTACCAGCGGAGGATGAGCAGTTCTTC. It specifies CASSLPAEDEQFF.

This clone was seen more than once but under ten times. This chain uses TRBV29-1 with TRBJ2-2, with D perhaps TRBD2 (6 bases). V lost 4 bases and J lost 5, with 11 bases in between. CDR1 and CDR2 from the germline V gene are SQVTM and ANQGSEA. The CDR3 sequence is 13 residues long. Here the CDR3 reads CSVAVGTTGELFF. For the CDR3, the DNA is TGCAGCGTTGCAGTCGGGACTACCGGGGAGCTGTTTTTT.

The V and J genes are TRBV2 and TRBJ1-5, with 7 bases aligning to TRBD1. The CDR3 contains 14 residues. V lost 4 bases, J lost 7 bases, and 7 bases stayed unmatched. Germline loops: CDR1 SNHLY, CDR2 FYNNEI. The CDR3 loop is CASSGQGSGQPQHF. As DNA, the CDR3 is TGTGCCAGCAGTGGACAGGGTTCGGGGCAGCCCCAGCATTTT.

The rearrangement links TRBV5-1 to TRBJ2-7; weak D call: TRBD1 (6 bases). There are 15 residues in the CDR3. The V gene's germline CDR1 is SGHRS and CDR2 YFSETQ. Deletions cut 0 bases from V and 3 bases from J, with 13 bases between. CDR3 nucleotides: TGCGCCAGCAGCTTGGGGCCCGGGACAAACTACGAGCAGTACTTC. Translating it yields CASSLGPGTNYEQYF.

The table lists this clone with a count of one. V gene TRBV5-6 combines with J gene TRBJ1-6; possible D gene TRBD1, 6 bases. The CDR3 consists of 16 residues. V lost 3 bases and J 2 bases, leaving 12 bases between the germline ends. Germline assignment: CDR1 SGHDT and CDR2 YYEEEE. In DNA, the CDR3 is TGTGCCAGCAGCTCTAACCGGGACACCTATAATTCACCCCTCCACTTT. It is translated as CASSSNRDTYNSPLHF.

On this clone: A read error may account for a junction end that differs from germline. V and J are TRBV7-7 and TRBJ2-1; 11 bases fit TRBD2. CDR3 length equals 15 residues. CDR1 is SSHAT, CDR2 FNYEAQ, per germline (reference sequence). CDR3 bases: TGTGCTAGCAGCCCGTCTCTAGCGGGAGGCAATGAGCAGTTCTTC. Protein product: CASSPSLAGGNEQFF.

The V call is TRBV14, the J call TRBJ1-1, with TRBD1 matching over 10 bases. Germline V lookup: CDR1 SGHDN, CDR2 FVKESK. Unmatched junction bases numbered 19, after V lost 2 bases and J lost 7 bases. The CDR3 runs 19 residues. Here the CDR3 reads CASSQIPFGTGVRSDEAFF. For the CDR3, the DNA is TGTGCCAGCAGCCAAATACCCTTCGGGACAGGGGTCCGAAGCGATGAAGCTTTCTTT. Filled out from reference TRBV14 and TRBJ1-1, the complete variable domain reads EAGVTQFPSHSVIEKGQTVTLRCDPISGHDNLYWYRRVMGKEIKFLLHFVKESKQDESGMPNNRFLAERTGGTYSTLKVQPAELEDSGVYFCASSQIPFGTGVRSDEAFFGQGTRLTVV.

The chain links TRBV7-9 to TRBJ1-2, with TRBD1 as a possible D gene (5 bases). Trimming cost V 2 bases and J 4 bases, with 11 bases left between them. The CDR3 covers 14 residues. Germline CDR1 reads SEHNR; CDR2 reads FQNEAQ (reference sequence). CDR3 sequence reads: CASSLSREGYGYTF. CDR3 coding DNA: TGTGCCAGCAGCTTATCCAGGGAAGGCTATGGCTACACCTTC.